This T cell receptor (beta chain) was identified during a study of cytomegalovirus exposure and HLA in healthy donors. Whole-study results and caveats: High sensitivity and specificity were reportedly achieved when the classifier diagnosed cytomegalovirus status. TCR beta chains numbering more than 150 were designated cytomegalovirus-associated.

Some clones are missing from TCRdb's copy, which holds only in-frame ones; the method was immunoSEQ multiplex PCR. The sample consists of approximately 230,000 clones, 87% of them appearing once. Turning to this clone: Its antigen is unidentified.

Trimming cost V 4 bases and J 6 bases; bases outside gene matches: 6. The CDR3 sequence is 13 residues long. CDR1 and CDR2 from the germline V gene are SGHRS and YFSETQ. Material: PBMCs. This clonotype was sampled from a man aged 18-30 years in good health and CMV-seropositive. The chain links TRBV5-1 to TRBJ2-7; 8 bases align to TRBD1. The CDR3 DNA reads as TGCGCCAGCAGCGCCGGGACAGGACGCGAGCAGTACTTC. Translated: CASSAGTGREQYF. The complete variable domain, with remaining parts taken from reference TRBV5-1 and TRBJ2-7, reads KAGVTQTPRYLIKTRGQQVTLSCSPISGHRSVSWYQQTPGQGLQFLFEYFSETQRNKGNFPGRFSGRQFSNSRSEMNVSTLELGDSALYLCASSAGTGREQYFGPGTRLTVT.